Presented here are 24 T cell receptor beta chains from one specimen sequenced in a study of beta chain features in type 1 diabetes. cDNA synthesis used the whole RNA isolate, giving expressed TCRB sequences. Sequencing used immunoSEQ multiplex PCR; TCRdb keeps in-frame clones, though not all of them. This table has about 340,000 clones, 6.5% to 10% appearing once. Sequencing used central memory CD4+ T cells from blood. Every receptor here comes from a woman aged 18-29 years in good health.

This clone appeared a few times. The chain uses TRBV7-2 and TRBJ1-1; TRBD1 aligns across 7 bases. The V gene's germline CDR1 is SGHTA and CDR2 FQGNSA. Losses at the gene ends were 5 bases for V and 4 bases for J; bases not matched to a gene: 10. This CDR3 has 15 amino acids. The CDR3 loop is CASSQKRDSTTEAFF. The CDR3 DNA is TGTGCCAGCAGCCAAAAGCGGGACAGTACCACTGAAGCTTTCTTT.

CDR3 nucleotide sequence: TGTGCCACCAGCAGAGCTCTAGGGACTAGCGCTACCTACAATGAGCAGTTCTTC. Its translation: CATSRALGTSATYNEQFF. The chain carries TRBV15 and TRBJ2-1, with TRBD2 matching over 10 bases. This CDR3 contains 18 residues. The germline V gene encodes CDR1 LNHNV and CDR2 YYDKDF (reference sequence). Trimming at V came to 1 base and at J to 2 bases, leaving 8 bases not matched to a gene.

The table lists this clone with a few counts. The chain employs TRBV19 and TRBJ1-2; D unclear. Between the trimmed V and J ends, which lost 3 bases and 0 bases, there was a span of 11 bases. Per the germline V gene, CDR1 is LNHDA and CDR2 is SQIVND (reference sequence). This CDR3 is built from 15 residues. The CDR3 reads CASSILHHSNYGYTF. The CDR3 region has the DNA TGTGCCAGTAGTATCCTGCATCACTCTAACTATGGCTACACCTTC.

This clone was seen at least ten times. The chain is built from TRBV15 and TRBJ1-2, with TRBD1 matching over 8 bases. The germline CDR1 and CDR2 sequences are LNHNV and YYDKDF (reference sequence). The J segment lost 3 bases and the V segment lost 3 bases, leaving 6 bases of the junction unmatched. This CDR3 has 15 amino acids. The CDR3 nucleotides are TGTGCCACCAGCAGGAATCAGGGGGCTCACTATGGCTACACCTTC. Residues: CATSRNQGAHYGYTF.

This clone showed up just a few times. V usage is TRBV9 and J usage is TRBJ2-3; D uncertain. The length of the CDR3 is 15 residues. Germline CDR1 is SGDLS and CDR2 is YYNGEE. Trimming pared 2 bases from V and 3 bases from J, leaving 13 bases between. The CDR3, as DNA: TGTGCCAGCAGCGTCCGCGGCTATCTAACAGATACGCAGTATTTT. Its protein product is CASSVRGYLTDTQYF.

This clone was recorded a few times. The V gene is TRBV6-1, the J gene TRBJ2-7; 12 positions match TRBD2. The CDR3 covers 14 residues. CDR1 MNHNS and CDR2 SASEGT come from the germline V gene. Unmatched junction bases numbered 5, after V lost 7 bases and J lost 4 bases. The CDR3 DNA is TGTGCCAGCAAGTCTAGCGGGAGGGCGTACGAGCAGTACTTC. It encodes CASKSSGRAYEQYF.

CDR3 sequence (DNA): TGCGCCAGCAGCTTAAGCGGGGGGCCGTTTAATGAGCAGTTCTTC. Protein: CASSLSGGPFNEQFF. V usage is TRBV5-1 and J usage is TRBJ2-1, with 9 bases that match TRBD2. Germline V gene data show CDR1 as SGHRS and CDR2 as YFSETQ. J lost 7 bases, V lost 2 bases, and 7 bases had no gene match. The CDR3 loop spans 15 amino acids.

CDR3 DNA: TGCGCCAGCAGCAAAGGGACTAGCGGGAGTCCCGGGGAGCTGTTTTTT. Amino acids: CASSKGTSGSPGELFF. The rearrangement links TRBV5-1 to TRBJ2-2; 14 nucleotides agree with TRBD2. Germline V gene lookup returns CDR1 SGHRS and CDR2 YFSETQ. This CDR3 contains 16 residues. V dropped 4 bases and J dropped 6; count of bases not matched to a gene: 5.

The chain is built from TRBV10-3 and TRBJ2-5; D is unclear. The J call may be faulty, since TRBJ2-7 better matches the DNA end. In germline, CDR1 is ENHRY, CDR2 SYGVKD. CDR3 length: 13 amino acids. In nucleotides, the CDR3 is TGTGCCATCTTCAATGAAAACTCCTACGAGCAGTACTTC. It encodes CAIFNENSYEQYF.

In this sample, this clone turned up a few times. The rearrangement links TRBV21-1 to TRBJ1-5. TRBV21-1 is classified as a pseudogene. This CDR3 contains 17 residues. The CDR3 region has the DNA TGTGCCAGCAGCACCCCTGTCGGGGGCCCAAGCAATCAGCCCCAGCATTTT. This codes for CASSTPVGGPSNQPQHF.

This chain uses TRBV7-2 with TRBJ1-4; D might be TRBD1 (6 bases). The germline CDR1 and CDR2 sequences are SGHTA and FQGNSA. V was clipped by 5 bases and J by 7 bases, with 17 bases between them. The CDR3 extends over 15 amino acids. The CDR3 sequence is CASSPRGGWSEKLFF. CDR3 sequence (DNA): TGTGCCAGCAGCCCGAGGGGGGGCTGGAGTGAAAAACTGTTTTTT.

This chain uses TRBV21-1 with TRBJ2-7; the table names TRBD2, a call not compared with the DNA. TRBV21-1 is termed a pseudogene. The CDR3 consists of 15 residues. The CDR3 bases are TGTGCCAGCAGCCAAGGAGCGGGAGCCCGCTACGAGCAGTACTTC. This translates into CASSQGAGARYEQYF.

The chain combines TRBV6-5 with TRBJ2-7; the match to TRBD1 covers 7 bases. CDR3 length: 14 amino acids. V trimming: 8 bases; J trimming: 1 base; junction bases outside the gene matches: 8. From germline, CDR1 is MNHEY and CDR2 SVGAGI. The CDR3 here is CASRLNRGSYEQYF. CDR3 nucleotides: TGTGCCAGCCGGTTGAACAGGGGATCCTACGAGCAGTACTTC.

This clone was recorded at least ten times. J is TRBJ2-3 and V is TRBV28; D is ambiguous. The V gene's germline CDR1 is MDHEN and CDR2 SYDVKM. The CDR3 has 11 amino acids. The V end lost 6 bases, the J end lost 2 bases, and 3 bases lay between the germline ends. CDR3 residues: CASRHTDTQYF. The CDR3 DNA follows: TGTGCCAGCAGACACACAGATACGCAGTATTTT. The entire variable domain, with the rest obtained from reference TRBV28 and TRBJ2-3, is as follows: DVKVTQSSRYLVKRTGEKVFLECVQDMDHENMFWYRQDPGLGLRLIYFSYDVKMKEKGDIPEGYSVSREKKERFSLILESASTNQTSMYLCASRHTDTQYFGPGTRLTVL.

This clone was detected only a few times. The J gene is TRBJ1-5, the V gene TRBV28; 7 bases align to TRBD1. The V and J ends lost 5 bases and 3 bases, in that order; junction bases with no gene match: 10. Germline V lookup: CDR1 MDHEN, CDR2 SYDVKM. The CDR3 consists of 16 residues. The CDR3 DNA reads TGTGCCAGCAGTGAAATACAGGGGTCGCTCAATCAGCCCCAGCATTTT. This gives the protein CASSEIQGSLNQPQHF.

J is TRBJ1-2 and V is TRBV7-2; perhaps TRBD1 as D (5 bases). V lost 7 bases and J 4 bases, leaving 13 bases between the germline ends. The CDR3 consists of 13 residues. Germline CDR1 SGHTA, CDR2 FQGNSA. CDR3 DNA sequence: TGTGCCAGCACCCTGGGGGGGAGCTATGGCTACACCTTC. It yields the protein CASTLGGSYGYTF.

The chain uses TRBV28 and TRBJ2-3, with unresolved D. The CDR3 consists of 14 residues. Trimming left V 5 bases short and J 2 bases short, with 11 bases between. The germline V gene encodes CDR1 MDHEN and CDR2 SYDVKM. Here the CDR3 DNA reads TGTGCCAGCAGTCCTTCTGGAGTCACAGATACGCAGTATTTT. It is translated as CASSPSGVTDTQYF.

The chain recombines TRBV4-3 with TRBJ2-7; a weak D match, TRBD2 (5 bases). Per germline, CDR1 LGHNA and CDR2 YSLEER. This CDR3 region has 16 residues. V lost 1 base to trimming and J lost 3 bases, with 16 bases between them. CDR3 sequence reads: CASSQAVRDSIYEQYF. Written as DNA, the CDR3 is TGCGCCAGCAGCCAAGCAGTTCGGGATTCCATCTACGAGCAGTACTTC.

The chain recombines TRBV18 with TRBJ2-7; D may be TRBD2 (5 bases). Trimming took off 0 bases at V and 2 bases at J, with 11 bases between the two ends. Looked up from germline, CDR1 is KGHSH and CDR2 is LQKENI. This CDR3 is 15 amino acids long. This CDR3 reads CASSPPGLEAYEQYF. The CDR3 nucleotides read TGTGCCAGCTCACCACCGGGCCTGGAGGCCTACGAGCAGTACTTC.

This clone was observed a handful of times. The J gene is TRBJ2-3, the V gene TRBV7-8, with a weak D call TRBD2 (6 bases). V lost 5 bases and J 6 bases, leaving 18 bases between the germline ends. The germline gives CDR1 SGHVS, CDR2 FQNEAQ. This CDR3 is built from 15 residues. The DNA of the CDR3 is TGTGCCAGCAGCCTGGGGCGGGGCGGGATGGATACGCAGTATTTT. Translated, it gives CASSLGRGGMDTQYF.

This clone turned up a few times. The chain recombines TRBV4-1 with TRBJ1-5; 8 nucleotides align to TRBD1. The V gene end was trimmed by 1 base and the J gene end by 7 bases; junction bases not matched to a gene: 12. Germline-derived CDR1 and CDR2 are MGHRA and YSYEKL. The CDR3 has 17 amino acids. CDR3 sequence reads: CASSQVDIWTGRQPQHF. In DNA, the CDR3 is TGCGCCAGCAGCCAAGTTGATATCTGGACAGGGAGGCAGCCCCAGCATTTT.

The genes are TRBV7-2 and TRBJ2-5; D is ambiguous. The CDR3 spans 14 residues. V lost 0 bases to trimming and J lost 3 bases, with 8 bases between them. Germline loops: CDR1 SGHTA, CDR2 FQGNSA. The CDR3 loop is CASSLASREETQYF. DNA of the CDR3: TGTGCCAGCAGCTTAGCATCCCGCGAAGAGACCCAGTACTTC.

This clone has at least ten counts. V and J are TRBV7-9 and TRBJ2-5; no definite D call. The CDR3 sequence is 12 residues long. The germline V and J ends were trimmed by 5 bases and 0 bases, with 4 bases remaining between them. Looked up from germline, CDR1 is SEHNR and CDR2 is FQNEAQ (reference sequence). This CDR3 reads CASSRYQETQYF. In nucleotides, the CDR3 is TGTGCCAGCAGCCGGTACCAAGAGACCCAGTACTTC.

This clone was found many times. V gene TRBV5-6 combines with J gene TRBJ1-4; the D gene is possibly TRBD1 (5 bases). The CDR3 extends over 12 amino acids. The V end was cut by 0 bases, the J end by 12 bases, with 9 bases between. In germline, CDR1 is SGHDT, CDR2 YYEEEE. For the CDR3, the DNA is TGTGCCAGCAGCTTGGACCGGGACGAACTGTTTTTT. It specifies CASSLDRDELFF.